This T cell receptor beta chain derives from a study of radiation and T cells in renal cell carcinoma. Study results and caveats: Without pretreatment biopsies, baseline tumor clonotype presence was undetermined. In blood, top tumor clones expanded by 2 weeks, shrinking by 4.

Time point reported: blood 2 weeks post-SBRT. The sample's treatment: 15 Gy SBRT to primary tumor, nephrectomy 4 weeks later. About this clone: The antigen is undetermined.

The repertoire was sequenced with immunoSEQ multiplex PCR; TCRdb's copy has only in-frame clones and lacks some. The sample consists of fewer than 90,000 clones, just over 85% of them appearing once. The V gene's germline CDR1 is ENHRY and CDR2 SYGVKD. The CDR3 has 15 amino acids. V was cut by 0 bases and J by 0 bases, with 6 bases left in between. Sequenced here: blood, sampled from a patient whose treatment included radiotherapy and nephrectomy. The sequence was obtained from a woman aged 45 to 65 with renal cell carcinoma. The chain is built from TRBV10-3 and TRBJ1-3; no clear D gene. Written as DNA, the CDR3 is TGTGCCATCAGTGAGTCGAGCTCCTCTGGAAACACCATATATTTT. Amino acids: CAISESSSSGNTIYF.